The clone carrying this T cell receptor (beta chain) has a handful of counts. In Seattle, patients joined the study during active infection and were tracked longitudinally. As originally analysed: How many nucleated cells were present was estimated from reference gene primer amplification. Generated by immunoSEQ multiplex PCR, the TCRdb table keeps only in-frame clones and is missing some. V and J calls and clone size follow that table, whereas D and trimming were derived from the DNA. This sample carries some 130,000 clones, roughly 91% of them seen once, and the ten largest clones take roughly 4.3%. The CDR3 has 16 amino acids. Trimming removed 0 bases from V and 3 bases from J, with 13 bases in between. Germline values: CDR1 LNHDA, CDR2 SQIVND (reference sequence). This specimen comes from a study of blood T cell repertoires in COVID-19. The overall study: Whether acute or convalescent, the COVID-19 samples came from the United States, Italy and Spain. In each case, the material was cDNA or gDNA derived from T cells, B-cell-depleted T cells, or PBMCs.

Input material: peripheral blood. The receptor was isolated from a man in his fifties or sixties with COVID-19, enrolled during active disease. V and J are TRBV19 and TRBJ2-3; a weak D match, TRBD2 (6 bases). DNA for the CDR3: TGTGCCAGTAGTATAGATCCCGGACTACGTACAGATACGCAGTATTTT. Amino acids: CASSIDPGLRTDTQYF.